This T cell receptor (beta chain) was profiled in a study of regulatory T cells in long-lasting Graves disease. Noted time point: persistent/refractory GD, antithyroid drugs over 5 years with positive TRAb. PBMC-extracted RNA yielded the TCR library. The length of the CDR3 is 16 residues. Trimming left V 2 bases short and J 0 bases short, with 13 bases between. Germline loops: CDR1 MDHEN, CDR2 SYDVKM. In building TCR beta libraries, iRepertoire HTBI primers were used together with Arm-PCR of CDR3 regions. In the study's own analysis: Detected in the samples were some 68 TRBV and 12 to 15 TRBJ segments. TCRdb re-called the multiplex PCR reads with MiXCR, one entry per CDR3 protein. TCRdb's processing, not the study's, gives the V and J calls here. The sample lists about 340,000 distinct CDR3 sequences, 15% to 20% occurring once. Whole-study results and caveats: Favoring TRBV28, TRBJ1-2 and TRBJ2-5 was a feature seen in persistent disease.

This clonotype was seen more than once but under ten times. The antigen is not known. The receptor was derived from a female donor with Graves disease. This rearrangement joins TRBV28 to TRBJ1-1; no clear D. The starting material was peripheral blood mononuclear cells (PBMCs), obtained when the disease was refractory, from a patient treated with antithyroid drugs. CDR3 residues: CASSLRPTGVNTEAFF. Written as DNA, the CDR3 is TGTGCCAGCAGTTTAAGGCCGACTGGGGTGAACACTGAAGCTTTCTTT.